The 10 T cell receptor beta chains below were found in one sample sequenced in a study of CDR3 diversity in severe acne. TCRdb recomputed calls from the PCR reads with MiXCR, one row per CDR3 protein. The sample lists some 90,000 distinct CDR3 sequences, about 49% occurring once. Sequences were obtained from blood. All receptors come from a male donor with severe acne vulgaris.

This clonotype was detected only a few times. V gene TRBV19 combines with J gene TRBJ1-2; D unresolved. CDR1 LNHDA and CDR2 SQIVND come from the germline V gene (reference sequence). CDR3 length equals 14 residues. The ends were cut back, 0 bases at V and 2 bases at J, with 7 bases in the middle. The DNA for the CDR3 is TGTGCCAGTAGTATAGACGCGGGCAACTATGGCTACACCTTC. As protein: CASSIDAGNYGYTF.

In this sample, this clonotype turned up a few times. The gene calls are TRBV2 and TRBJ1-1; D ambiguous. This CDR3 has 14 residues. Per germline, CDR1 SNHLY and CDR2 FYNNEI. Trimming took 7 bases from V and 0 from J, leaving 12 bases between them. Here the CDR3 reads CASIGLRVNTEAFF. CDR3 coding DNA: TGTGCCAGCATAGGCCTCCGGGTGAACACTGAAGCTTTCTTT.

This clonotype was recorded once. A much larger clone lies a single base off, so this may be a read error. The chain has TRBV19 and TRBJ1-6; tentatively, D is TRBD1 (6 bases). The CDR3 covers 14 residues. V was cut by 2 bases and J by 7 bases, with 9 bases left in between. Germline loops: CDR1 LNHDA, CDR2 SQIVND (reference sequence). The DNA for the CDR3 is TGTGCCAGTAGTATAAGTCAGGGGAATTCACCCCTCCACTTT. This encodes CASSISQGNSPLHF.

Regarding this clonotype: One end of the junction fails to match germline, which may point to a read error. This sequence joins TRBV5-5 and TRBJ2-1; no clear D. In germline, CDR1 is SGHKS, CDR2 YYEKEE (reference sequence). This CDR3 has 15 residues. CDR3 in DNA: TGTGCCAGCAGCTTGGTTACAAGTCTTTACAAGGAGCAGTTCTTC. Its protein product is CASSLVTSLYKEQFF.

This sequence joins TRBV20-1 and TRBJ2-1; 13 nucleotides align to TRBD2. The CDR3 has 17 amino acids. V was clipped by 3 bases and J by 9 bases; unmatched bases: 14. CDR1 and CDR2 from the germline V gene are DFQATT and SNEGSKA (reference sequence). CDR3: CSASGLAGVGDRSEQFF. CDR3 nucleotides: TGCAGTGCTAGCGGACTAGCGGGAGTCGGGGACCGTAGTGAGCAGTTCTTC.

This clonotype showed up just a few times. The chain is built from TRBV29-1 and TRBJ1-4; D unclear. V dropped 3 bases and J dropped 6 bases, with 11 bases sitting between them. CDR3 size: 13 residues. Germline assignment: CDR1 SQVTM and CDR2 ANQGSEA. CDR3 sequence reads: CSVDVGKDEKLFF. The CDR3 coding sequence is TGCAGCGTTGATGTAGGGAAGGATGAAAAACTGTTTTTT.

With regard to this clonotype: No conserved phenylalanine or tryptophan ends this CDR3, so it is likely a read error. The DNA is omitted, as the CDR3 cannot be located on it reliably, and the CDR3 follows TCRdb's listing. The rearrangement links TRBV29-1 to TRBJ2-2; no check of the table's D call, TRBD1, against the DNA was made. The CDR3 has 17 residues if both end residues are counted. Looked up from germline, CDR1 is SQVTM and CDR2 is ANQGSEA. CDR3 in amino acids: CSVEKAEPPHPPPPPFL.

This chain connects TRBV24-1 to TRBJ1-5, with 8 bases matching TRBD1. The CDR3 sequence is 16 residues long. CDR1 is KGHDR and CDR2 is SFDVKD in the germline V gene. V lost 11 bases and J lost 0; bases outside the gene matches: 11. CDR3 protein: CASRDGQGYSNQPQHF. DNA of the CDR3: TGTGCCAGCAGGGACGGACAGGGCTATAGCAATCAGCCCCAGCATTTT.

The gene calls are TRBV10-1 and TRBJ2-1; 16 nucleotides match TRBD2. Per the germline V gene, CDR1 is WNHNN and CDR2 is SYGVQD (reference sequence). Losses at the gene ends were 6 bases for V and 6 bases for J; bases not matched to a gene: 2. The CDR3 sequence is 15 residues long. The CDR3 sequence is CASRGTSGRVNEQFF. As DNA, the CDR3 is TGCGCCAGCAGGGGGACTAGCGGGAGGGTCAATGAGCAGTTCTTC.

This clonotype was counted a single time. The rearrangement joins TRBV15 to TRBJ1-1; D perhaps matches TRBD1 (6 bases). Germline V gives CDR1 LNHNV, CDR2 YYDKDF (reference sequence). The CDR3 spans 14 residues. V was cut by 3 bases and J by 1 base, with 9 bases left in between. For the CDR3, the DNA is TGTGCCACCAGCAGGGGACATTGGAACACTGAAGCTTTCTTT. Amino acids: CATSRGHWNTEAFF.